Below are 30 T cell receptor beta chains sequenced from a single sample in a study of blood T cell repertoires in COVID-19. The table came from immunoSEQ multiplex PCR; TCRdb's copy has only in-frame clones and leaves some out. The profile shows under 85,000 clones, 84% of them singletons. The sample consisted of peripheral blood. The source is a man between 50 and 59 years old with acute or convalescent COVID-19.

The genes are TRBV7-9 and TRBJ1-3; TRBD1 might be the D (5 bases). Germline CDR1 SEHNR, CDR2 FQNEAQ (reference sequence). V lost 10 bases to trimming and J lost 0 bases, with 16 bases between them. CDR3 length equals 15 residues. CDR3 nucleotides: TGTGCCACCCCGACGGAGACAGTCTCTGGAAACACCATATATTTT. Encoded protein: CATPTETVSGNTIYF. Based on the CDR3 plus reference TRBV7-9 and TRBJ1-3, the full variable domain is DTGVSQNPRHKITKRGQNVTFRCDPISEHNRLYWYRQTLGQGPEFLTYFQNEAQLEKSRLLSDRFSAERPKGSFSTLEIQRTEQGDSAMYLCATPTETVSGNTIYFGEGSWLTVV.

The J gene is TRBJ1-2, the V gene TRBV6-2 or TRBV6-3; D gene unclear. Per germline, CDR1 MNHEY and CDR2 SVGEGT. This CDR3 is built from 16 residues. V lost 2 bases to trimming and J lost 8 bases, with 21 bases between them. This CDR3 is CASSYELGFETSGYTF. The CDR3 DNA reads as TGTGCCAGCAGTTACGAGCTGGGCTTTGAAACCTCAGGCTACACCTTC.

The gene calls are TRBV6-2 or TRBV6-3 and TRBJ2-1; possibly TRBD1 for D (6 bases). The V and J ends lost 2 bases and 0 bases respectively, with 8 bases between them. This CDR3 region has 15 residues. Germline loops: CDR1 MNHEY, CDR2 SVGEGT. The CDR3 sequence is CASSYRGTSYNEQFF. CDR3 in DNA: TGTGCCAGCAGTTACAGGGGGACCTCCTACAATGAGCAGTTCTTC.

V gene TRBV7-2 combines with J gene TRBJ1-1; D unclear. The CDR3 is 13 amino acids. The germline V and J ends were trimmed by 1 base and 1 base, with 4 bases remaining between them. Germline CDR1 reads SGHTA; CDR2 reads FQGNSA. Written as DNA, the CDR3 is TGTGCCAGCAGCTTAGACAGGAACACTGAAGCTTTCTTT. Protein product: CASSLDRNTEAFF.

The chain has TRBV5-1 and TRBJ1-1; 11 nucleotides agree with TRBD1. Germline V gives CDR1 SGHRS, CDR2 YFSETQ. The CDR3 length is 14 residues. J lost 5 bases, V lost 3 bases, and 3 bases had no gene match. The DNA of the CDR3 is TGCGCCAGCAGCTCCGGGACAGGGGGGACTGAAGCTTTCTTT. Translation: CASSSGTGGTEAFF.

As for this clone: The same CDR3 arises from other DNA sequences in this sample as well. The chain links TRBV27 to TRBJ1-5, with TRBD1 identical over 8 bases. This CDR3 contains 14 residues. CDR1 and CDR2 (germline): MNHEY, SMNVEV (reference sequence). V was clipped by 5 bases and J by 7 bases; unmatched bases: 7. The CDR3 loop is CASSPGTGGQPQHF. The DNA of the CDR3 is TGTGCCAGCAGTCCCGGGACAGGAGGCCAGCCCCAGCATTTT.

The chain employs TRBV7-2 and TRBJ2-7, with D possibly matching TRBD2 (5 bases). The CDR3 contains 16 residues. Trimming removed 5 bases at V and 3 bases at J, with 20 bases between. Germline lookup yields CDR1 SGHTA and CDR2 FQGNSA. CDR3: CASSPPGSLMGYEQYF. The CDR3 bases are TGTGCCAGCAGCCCCCCGGGGTCTCTCATGGGCTACGAGCAGTACTTC. The whole variable domain, remainder taken from reference TRBV7-2 and TRBJ2-7, is GAGVSQSPSNKVTEKGKDVELRCDPISGHTALYWYRQSLGQGLEFLIYFQGNSAPDKSGLPSDRFSAERTGGSVSTLTIQRTQQEDSAVYLCASSPPGSLMGYEQYFGPGTRLTVT.

V and J are TRBV7-9 and TRBJ1-6, with 9 bases lining up with TRBD1. The CDR3 totals 15 residues. V was clipped by 5 bases and J by 7 bases; unmatched bases: 6. Germline values: CDR1 SEHNR, CDR2 FQNEAQ (reference sequence). The CDR3 loop reads CASSGGTGMNSPLHF. CDR3 bases: TGTGCCAGCAGCGGCGGGACAGGGATGAATTCACCCCTCCACTTT.

The chain has TRBV7-3 and TRBJ2-7, with TRBD1 matching 7 bases. This CDR3 spans 14 amino acids. The V gene's germline CDR1 is SGHTA and CDR2 FQGTGA. Trimming removed 5 bases from V and 4 bases from J; junction bases left unmatched: 8. The CDR3 is CASSPTGARYEQYF. As DNA, the CDR3 is TGTGCCAGCAGCCCAACAGGGGCCAGGTACGAGCAGTACTTC. Drawing the rest from reference TRBV7-3 and TRBJ2-7, the complete variable domain is GAGVSQTPSNKVTEKGKYVELRCDPISGHTALYWYRQSLGQGPEFLIYFQGTGAADDSGLPNDRFFAVRPEGSVSTLKIQRTERGDSAVYLCASSPTGARYEQYFGPGTRLTVT.

The rearrangement joins TRBV7-2 to TRBJ1-2; the match to TRBD1 covers 10 bases. This CDR3 region has 14 residues. J gave up 7 bases and V 3 bases, and 5 bases lay outside the gene matches. Germline assignment: CDR1 SGHTA and CDR2 FQGNSA. The CDR3 loop reads CASSFDRGLGGYTF. DNA of the CDR3: TGTGCCAGCAGCTTTGACAGGGGGCTCGGTGGCTACACCTTC.

This clone showed up just once. V gene TRBV2 combines with J gene TRBJ1-6; 7 bases align to TRBD1. The V segment lost 4 bases and the J segment 0 bases; nucleotides outside the gene matches: 9. The CDR3 has 18 amino acids. The germline gives CDR1 SNHLY, CDR2 FYNNEI. The CDR3 nucleotides read TGTGCCAGCAGTGGGGACAGTTTAATATACTCCTATAATTCACCCCTCCACTTT. Its protein is CASSGDSLIYSYNSPLHF. Supplemented by reference TRBV2 and TRBJ1-6, the full variable domain reads EPEVTQTPSHQVTQMGQEVILRCVPISNHLYFYWYRQILGQKVEFLVSFYNNEISEKSEIFDDQFSVERPDGSNFTLKIRSTKLEDSAMYFCASSGDSLIYSYNSPLHFGNGTRLTVT.

The CDR3 region is CASSRRGPGETQYF. In DNA, the CDR3 is TGTGCCAGCAGTAGGAGGGGCCCAGGGGAGACCCAGTACTTC. J is TRBJ2-5 and V is TRBV9, with D possibly TRBD2 on 6 matching bases. CDR1 and CDR2 (germline): SGDLS, YYNGEE. This CDR3 is built from 14 residues. V was cut by 5 bases and J by 5 bases, with 16 bases left in between. The full variable domain, in which reference TRBV9 and TRBJ2-5 provide the parts outside the CDR3, is DSGVTQTPKHLITATGQRVTLRCSPRSGDLSVYWYQQSLDQGLQFLIQYYNGEERAKGNILERFSAQQFPDLHSELNLSSLELGDSALYFCASSRRGPGETQYFGPGTRLLVL.

This chain links TRBV14 with TRBJ1-6; 7 bases line up with TRBD1. Germline V gene data show CDR1 as SGHDN and CDR2 as FVKESK. The CDR3 is 18 amino acids. V was pared by 0 bases and J by 7 bases, with 12 bases of the junction left unmatched. The CDR3 protein is CASSQEKGAGGVNSPLHF. CDR3 nucleotides: TGTGCCAGCAGCCAAGAAAAAGGGGCAGGGGGAGTGAATTCACCCCTCCACTTT.

This chain connects TRBV4-2 to TRBJ2-1; 7 bases match TRBD2. Trimming took 2 bases from V and 0 from J; bases not matched to a gene: 7. Germline V gives CDR1 LGHNA, CDR2 YNFKEQ. CDR3 size: 17 residues. CDR3 in amino acids: CASSQILAESSYNEQFF. DNA for the CDR3: TGTGCCAGCAGCCAAATCCTAGCGGAGAGCTCCTACAATGAGCAGTTCTTC.

V usage is TRBV10-2 and J usage is TRBJ2-1; tentative D call: TRBD2 (7 bases). Per the germline V gene, CDR1 is WSHSY and CDR2 is SAAADI. CDR3 length: 14 amino acids. V shed 8 bases and J shed 9 bases, with 20 bases lying between them. The chain's CDR3 is CASQPGGGAIEQFF. The CDR3 DNA reads TGCGCCAGCCAACCGGGTGGGGGGGCGATTGAGCAGTTCTTC.

The V gene is TRBV4-1, the J gene TRBJ2-7, with TRBD2 matching 13 bases. Germline V gene sequence: CDR1 MGHRA, CDR2 YSYEKL. This CDR3 is 15 amino acids long. V gave up 0 bases and J gave up 10 bases; unmatched junction bases: 6. CDR3 nucleotide sequence: TGCGCCAGCAGCCAAGATGCGACTAGCGGGAGGACACAGTACTTC. It yields the protein CASSQDATSGRTQYF.

Notes on this clone: The junction departs from the called germline gene at one end, perhaps through a read error. This chain joins TRBV13 and TRBJ1-6; TRBD1 matches 7 bases. Germline CDR1 reads PRHDT; CDR2 reads FYEKMQ (reference sequence). CDR3 length equals 16 residues. Written as DNA, the CDR3 is TGTGCCAGCAGCCTAGGGGGGACAGTGGGTAATTCACCCCTCCACTTT. Translating gives CASSLGGTVGNSPLHF.

This sequence joins TRBV6-2 or TRBV6-3 and TRBJ2-2, with 9 nucleotides matching TRBD1. The V segment lost 4 bases and the J segment 3 bases; nucleotides outside the gene matches: 6. Germline V gives CDR1 MNHEY, CDR2 SVGEGT. The CDR3 covers 16 residues. The CDR3: CASSFLGQGDTGELFF. In DNA form, the CDR3 reads TGTGCCAGCAGTTTCTTGGGACAGGGAGACACCGGGGAGCTGTTTTTT.

The rearrangement joins TRBV28 to TRBJ2-1; 8 bases match TRBD1. The CDR3 is 16 residues long. Trimming removed 4 bases from V and 5 bases from J; junction bases left unmatched: 10. Germline V gene data show CDR1 as MDHEN and CDR2 as SYDVKM. Here the CDR3 DNA reads TGTGCCAGCAGTTCACCCCCGGGACAGGTCCACAATGAGCAGTTCTTC. Translated, it gives CASSSPPGQVHNEQFF.

V usage is TRBV18 and J usage is TRBJ2-2; the match to TRBD1 covers 9 bases. V was pared by 3 bases and J by 4 bases, with 6 bases of the junction left unmatched. The germline CDR1 and CDR2 sequences are KGHSH and LQKENI. CDR3 size: 16 residues. Here the CDR3 reads CASSPGTGSSTGELFF. Here the CDR3 DNA reads TGTGCCAGCTCACCCGGGACAGGGAGTAGCACCGGGGAGCTGTTTTTT.

V gene TRBV11-2 combines with J gene TRBJ1-4, with TRBD1 as a possible D gene (6 bases). This CDR3 comprises 15 residues. V lost 2 bases to trimming and J lost 10 bases, with 17 bases between them. The germline CDR1 and CDR2 sequences are SGHAT and FQNNGV. The CDR3 region has the DNA TGTGCCAGCAGCTTAATTGGGGGCCCCGGCGCAAAACTGTTTTTT. Protein sequence: CASSLIGGPGAKLFF.

CDR3 nucleotides: TGTGCCAGCAGCTTAAGGCTAGTCGGTACCCGCTCCTACGAGCAGTACTTC. Translating it yields CASSLRLVGTRSYEQYF. This chain joins TRBV11-2 and TRBJ2-7; D unresolved. This CDR3 has 17 amino acids. Germline CDR1 is SGHAT and CDR2 is FQNNGV. V lost 2 bases and J 0 bases, leaving 17 bases between the germline ends.

Points on this clone: Other DNA sequences from this sample encode an identical CDR3 as well. The V call is TRBV30, the J call TRBJ1-5; D remains unclear. V dropped 0 bases and J dropped 2 bases, with 5 bases sitting between them. The CDR3 is 13 residues long. The germline V gene encodes CDR1 GTSNPN and CDR2 SVGIG (reference sequence). CDR3 in DNA: TGTGCCTGGAGTGTACGAGGCAATCAGCCCCAGCATTTT. Encoded protein: CAWSVRGNQPQHF.

The chain uses TRBV3-1 (or the pseudogene TRBV3-2) and TRBJ2-1, with 10 bases matching TRBD2. Trimming cost V 0 bases and J 9 bases; bases outside gene matches: 8. The length of the CDR3 is 16 residues. Germline V lookup: CDR1 LGHDT, CDR2 YNNKEL (reference sequence). The CDR3 coding sequence is TGTGCCAGCAGCCAAGAGACTTTGCTAGCGGGAGCTGAGCAGTTCTTC. It specifies CASSQETLLAGAEQFF.

The chain uses TRBV6-1 and TRBJ2-6; TRBD2 might be the D (6 bases). Trimming removed 4 bases from V and 2 bases from J, with 18 bases in between. This CDR3 region has 18 residues. CDR1 is MNHNS, CDR2 SASEGT, per germline. The CDR3: CASSALGTWEAGANVLTF. Here the CDR3 DNA reads TGTGCCAGCAGTGCCCTCGGTACCTGGGAGGCTGGGGCCAACGTCCTGACTTTC.

The chain joins TRBV6-5 to TRBJ2-1; 10 bases are a match to TRBD2. The germline CDR1 and CDR2 sequences are MNHEY and SVGAGI. V lost 6 bases and J lost 6; bases outside the gene matches: 5. CDR3 length equals 14 residues. CDR3 in amino acids: CASRFGLAANEQFF. The CDR3 coding sequence is TGTGCCAGCAGATTCGGACTAGCGGCCAATGAGCAGTTCTTC.

The V and J genes are TRBV6-5 and TRBJ2-7; D may be TRBD1 (6 bases). The CDR3 consists of 15 residues. Trimming shortened V by 5 bases and J by 1 base, and 15 bases separated the two germline ends. Looked up from germline, CDR1 is MNHEY and CDR2 is SVGAGI. CDR3 amino acids: CASSQYPDSSYEQYF. CDR3 bases: TGTGCCAGCAGTCAATACCCGGACAGTTCCTACGAGCAGTACTTC.

V is TRBV9 and J is TRBJ1-1; 8 nucleotides match TRBD1. The V and J ends lost 4 bases and 4 bases, in that order; junction bases with no gene match: 9. CDR1 and CDR2 (germline): SGDLS, YYNGEE. The CDR3 consists of 15 residues. CDR3 residues: CASSTSGGSATEAFF. CDR3 sequence (DNA): TGTGCCAGCAGCACATCAGGGGGCTCGGCCACTGAAGCTTTCTTT. Using reference TRBV9 and TRBJ1-1 for the parts outside the CDR3, the full variable domain is DSGVTQTPKHLITATGQRVTLRCSPRSGDLSVYWYQQSLDQGLQFLIQYYNGEERAKGNILERFSAQQFPDLHSELNLSSLELGDSALYFCASSTSGGSATEAFFGQGTRLTVV.

The V call is TRBV19, the J call TRBJ1-1; 8 bases fit TRBD1. CDR1 LNHDA and CDR2 SQIVND come from the germline V gene (reference sequence). CDR3 size: 13 residues. V shed 6 bases and J 3 bases; nucleotides not matched to a gene: 3. In DNA form, the CDR3 reads TGTGCCAGTAGAGAGACAGGGGACACTGAAGCTTTCTTT. Translation gives CASRETGDTEAFF.

CDR3 loop: CASSLAGTSGYNEQFF. The CDR3 DNA sequence: TGTGCCAGCAGCTTAGCCGGGACTAGCGGTTACAATGAGCAGTTCTTC. The chain links TRBV7-6 to TRBJ2-1, with 11 bases identical to TRBD2. V lost 0 bases and J lost 4; bases outside the gene matches: 2. CDR3 size: 16 residues. The germline V gene has CDR1 SGHVS and CDR2 FNYEAQ.